This T cell receptor beta chain comes out of a study of CD8+CD57+ T cells in acquired aplastic anemia. All sequencing subjects had displayed CD8+CD57+ cell expansion on flow cytometry. As a group, the patients uniformly had severe acquired aplastic anemia. Genomic DNA constituted the template upon which TCR beta VDJ and CDR3 profiling was performed. TCRdb reanalysed the reads using MiXCR and keeps one entry per CDR3 protein. The sample holds around 200,000 distinct CDR3 sequences, less than 50% seen once. CDR3 length equals 13 residues. V shed 4 bases and J shed 5 bases, with 11 bases lying between them. Germline-derived CDR1 and CDR2 are LGHDT and YNNKEL (reference sequence).

This receptor was identified in a human donor with aplastic anemia. Sequenced sample: sorted CD4+, CD8+, or CD8+CD57+ T cells (not recorded which) from PBMCs. The chain is built from TRBV3-1 and TRBJ1-1, with D uncertain. CDR3 sequence reads: CASSLLSGTEAFF. In nucleotides, the CDR3 is TGTGCCAGCAGCCTCCTATCGGGGACTGAAGCTTTCTTT. The full variable domain, rest sourced from reference TRBV3-1 and TRBJ1-1, is DTAVSQTPKYLVTQMGNDKSIKCEQNLGHDTMYWYKQDSKKFLKIMFSYNNKELIINETVPNRFSPKSPDKAHLNLHINSLELGDSAVYFCASSLLSGTEAFFGQGTRLTVV.